This TCR beta chain was identified during a study of graft-versus-host responses after intestinal transplantation. Overall study context: After anti-thymocyte globulin induction, recipients took tacrolimus and steroids for 3 to 4 years.

CDR3 size: 15 residues. The J segment lost 4 bases and the V segment lost 3 bases, leaving 4 bases of the junction unmatched. Per germline, CDR1 SGHVS and CDR2 FQNEAQ. On this clone: Its specificity is not known.

Sequenced by immunoSEQ multiplex PCR; TCRdb stores in-frame clones only, minus some. The table includes around 69,000 clones, roughly 89% detected once. The receptor was derived from a human donor who was the organ donor for an intestinal transplant. The chain has TRBV7-8 and TRBJ2-5; 11 bases fit TRBD2. The material was unstimulated CD8+ T cells sorted from spleen or lymph node cells, obtained before transplant. CDR3 DNA: TGTGCCAGCAGCTTTAGCGGGGGGGCCTCAGAGACCCAGTACTTC. This codes for CASSFSGGASETQYF.